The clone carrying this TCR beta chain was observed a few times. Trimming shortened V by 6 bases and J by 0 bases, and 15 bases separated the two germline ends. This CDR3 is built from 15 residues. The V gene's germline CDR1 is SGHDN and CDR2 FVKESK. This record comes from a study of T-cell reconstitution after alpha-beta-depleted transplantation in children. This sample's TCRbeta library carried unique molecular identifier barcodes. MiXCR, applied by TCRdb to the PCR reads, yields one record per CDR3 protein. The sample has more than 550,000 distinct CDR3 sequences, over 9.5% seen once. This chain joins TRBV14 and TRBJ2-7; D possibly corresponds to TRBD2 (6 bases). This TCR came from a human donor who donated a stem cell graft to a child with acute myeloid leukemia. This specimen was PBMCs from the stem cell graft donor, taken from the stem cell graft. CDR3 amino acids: CASSQTGTRSYEQYF. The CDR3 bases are TGTGCCAGCAGTCAAACCGGGACTCGCTCCTACGAGCAGTACTTC.